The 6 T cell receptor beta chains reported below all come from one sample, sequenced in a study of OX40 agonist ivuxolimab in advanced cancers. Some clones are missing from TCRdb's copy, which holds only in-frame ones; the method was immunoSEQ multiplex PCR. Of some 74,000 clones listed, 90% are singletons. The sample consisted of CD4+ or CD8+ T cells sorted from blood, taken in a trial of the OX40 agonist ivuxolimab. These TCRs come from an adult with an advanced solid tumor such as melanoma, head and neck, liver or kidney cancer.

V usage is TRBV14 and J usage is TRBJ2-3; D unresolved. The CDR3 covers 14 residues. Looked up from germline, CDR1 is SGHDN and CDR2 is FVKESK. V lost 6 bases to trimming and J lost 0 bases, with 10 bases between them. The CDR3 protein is CASRVTSSTDTQYF. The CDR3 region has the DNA TGTGCCAGCAGGGTGACGAGTAGCACAGATACGCAGTATTTT.

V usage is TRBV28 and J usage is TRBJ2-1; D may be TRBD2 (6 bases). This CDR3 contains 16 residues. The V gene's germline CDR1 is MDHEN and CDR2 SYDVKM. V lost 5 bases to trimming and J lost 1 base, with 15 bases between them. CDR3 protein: CASSPEWGESYNEQFF. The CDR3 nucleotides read TGTGCCAGCAGTCCCGAATGGGGGGAATCCTACAATGAGCAGTTCTTC. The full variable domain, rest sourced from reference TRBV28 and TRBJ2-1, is DVKVTQSSRYLVKRTGEKVFLECVQDMDHENMFWYRQDPGLGLRLIYFSYDVKMKEKGDIPEGYSVSREKKERFSLILESASTNQTSMYLCASSPEWGESYNEQFFGPGTRLTVL.

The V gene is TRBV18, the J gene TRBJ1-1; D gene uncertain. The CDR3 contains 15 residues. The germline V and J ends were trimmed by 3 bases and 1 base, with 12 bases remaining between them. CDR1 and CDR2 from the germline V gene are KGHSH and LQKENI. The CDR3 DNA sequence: TGTGCCAGCTCACCGGATCAGGTCGGGAACACTGAAGCTTTCTTT. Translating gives CASSPDQVGNTEAFF.

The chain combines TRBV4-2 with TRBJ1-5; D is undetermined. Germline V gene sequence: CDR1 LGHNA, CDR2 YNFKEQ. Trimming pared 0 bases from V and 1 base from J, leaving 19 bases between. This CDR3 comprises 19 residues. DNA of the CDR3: TGTGCCAGCAGCCAAGATCTAGATGTAGGGATATTCAGCAATCAGCCCCAGCATTTT. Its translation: CASSQDLDVGIFSNQPQHF.

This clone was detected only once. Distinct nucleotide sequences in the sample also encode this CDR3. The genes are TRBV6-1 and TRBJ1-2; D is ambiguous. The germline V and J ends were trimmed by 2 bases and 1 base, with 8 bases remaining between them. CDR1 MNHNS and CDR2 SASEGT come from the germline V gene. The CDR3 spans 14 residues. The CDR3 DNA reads TGTGCCAGCAGTGAATTTGGCGGTAACTATGGCTACACCTTC. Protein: CASSEFGGNYGYTF.

The CDR3 sequence is CASRQGASNTEAFF. CDR3 sequence (DNA): TGTGCCAGCAGACAGGGGGCTTCGAACACTGAAGCTTTCTTT. The chain has TRBV6-1 and TRBJ1-1; 9 bases match TRBD1. CDR1 and CDR2 from the germline V gene are MNHNS and SASEGT. The length of the CDR3 is 14 residues. J lost 1 base, V lost 6 bases, and 3 bases had no gene match.